Below are 3 T cell receptor beta chains sequenced from a single sample in a study of early T cells in non-severe SARS-CoV-2 infection. From the 5' RACE reads, TCRdb called clonotypes with MiXCR, one entry per CDR3 protein. The data contain fewer than 85,000 distinct CDR3 sequences, roughly an eighth of them singletons. The sample comprised whole blood. These receptors were obtained from an adult who was a healthcare worker with PCR-confirmed SARS-CoV-2 infection or an uninfected control (not recorded which).

As concerns this clonotype: This clone may be a read error of a much larger clone one base away. V usage is TRBV6-6 and J usage is TRBJ1-6, with D possibly TRBD1 on 6 matching bases. The V end lost 4 bases, the J end lost 8 bases, and 18 bases lay between the germline ends. CDR3 length: 16 residues. Germline V gene data show CDR1 as MNHNY and CDR2 as SVGAGI (reference sequence). The CDR3 region has the DNA TGTGCCAGCAGTTGCTCGCTCCGGGACACTTATTCACCCCTCCACTTT. Protein sequence: CASSCSLRDTYSPLHF.

The chain links TRBV28 to TRBJ1-4, with D possibly matching TRBD1 (6 bases). Germline lookup yields CDR1 MDHEN and CDR2 SYDVKM. V was clipped by 10 bases and J by 8 bases, with 20 bases between them. This CDR3 region has 14 residues. The CDR3 DNA reads TGTGCCACTACTCTAGGGGGACAAGAGGAAAAACTGTTTTTT. Translating gives CATTLGGQEEKLFF.

This clonotype occurred many times. The chain uses TRBV5-1 and TRBJ1-2; D remains unclear. This CDR3 contains 13 residues. The V and J ends lost 0 bases and 8 bases respectively, with 11 bases between them. Germline V gene data show CDR1 as SGHRS and CDR2 as YFSETQ. The CDR3 DNA reads as TGCGCCAGCAGCTTGGGCCGGGAGGCCGGCTACACCTTC. Its protein product is CASSLGREAGYTF.